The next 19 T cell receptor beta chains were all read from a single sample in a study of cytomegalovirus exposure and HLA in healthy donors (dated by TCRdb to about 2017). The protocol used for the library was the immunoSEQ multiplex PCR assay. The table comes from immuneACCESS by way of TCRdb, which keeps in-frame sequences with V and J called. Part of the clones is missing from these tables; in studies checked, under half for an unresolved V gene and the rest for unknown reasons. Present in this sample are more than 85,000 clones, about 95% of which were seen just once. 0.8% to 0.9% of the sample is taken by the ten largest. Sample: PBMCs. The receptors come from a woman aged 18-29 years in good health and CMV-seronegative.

The chain's CDR3 is CASVPGQGNEKLFF. Here the CDR3 DNA reads TGTGCCAGCGTCCCGGGACAGGGAAATGAAAAACTGTTTTTT. The chain employs TRBV6-1 and TRBJ1-4; 9 bases fit TRBD1. This CDR3 has 14 residues. V trimming: 8 bases; J trimming: 5 bases; junction bases outside the gene matches: 6. The V gene's germline CDR1 is MNHNS and CDR2 SASEGT.

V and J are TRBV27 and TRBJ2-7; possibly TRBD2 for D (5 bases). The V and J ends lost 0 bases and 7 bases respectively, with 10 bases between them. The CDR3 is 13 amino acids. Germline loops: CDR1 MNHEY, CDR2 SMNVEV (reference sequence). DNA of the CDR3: TGTGCCAGCAGTTTATCCCCCACGGGGGAGCAGTACTTC. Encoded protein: CASSLSPTGEQYF.

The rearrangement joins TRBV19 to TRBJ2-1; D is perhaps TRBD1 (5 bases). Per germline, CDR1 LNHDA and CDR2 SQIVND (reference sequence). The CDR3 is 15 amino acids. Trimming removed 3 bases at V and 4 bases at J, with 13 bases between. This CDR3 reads CASSIGALKYNEQFF. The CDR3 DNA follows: TGTGCCAGTAGTATTGGGGCCTTAAAGTACAATGAGCAGTTCTTC.

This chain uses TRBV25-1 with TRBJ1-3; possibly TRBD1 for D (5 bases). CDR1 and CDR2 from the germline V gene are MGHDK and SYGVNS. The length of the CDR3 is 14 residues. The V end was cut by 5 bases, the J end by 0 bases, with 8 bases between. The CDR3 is CASSRGNSGNTIYF. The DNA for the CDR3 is TGTGCCAGCAGTAGGGGCAACTCTGGAAACACCATATATTTT.

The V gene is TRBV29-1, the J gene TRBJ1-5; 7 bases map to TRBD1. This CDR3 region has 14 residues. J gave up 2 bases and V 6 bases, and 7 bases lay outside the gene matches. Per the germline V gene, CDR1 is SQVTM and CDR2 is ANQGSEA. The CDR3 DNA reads TGCAGCGTGGCACAGGGGATGGGCAATCAGCCCCAGCATTTT. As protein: CSVAQGMGNQPQHF. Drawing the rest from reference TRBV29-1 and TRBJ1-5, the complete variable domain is SAVISQKPSRDICQRGTSLTIQCQVDSQVTMMFWYRQQPGQSLTLIATANQGSEATYESGFVIDKFPISRPNLTFSTLTVSNMSPEDSSIYLCSVAQGMGNQPQHFGDGTRLSIL.

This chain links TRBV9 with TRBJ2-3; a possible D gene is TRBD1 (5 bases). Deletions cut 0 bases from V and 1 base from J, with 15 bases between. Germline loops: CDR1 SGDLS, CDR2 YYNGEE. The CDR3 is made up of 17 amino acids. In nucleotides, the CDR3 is TGTGCCAGCAGCGTAGGTGGGGCCTCTAGTCGCACAGATACGCAGTATTTT. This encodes CASSVGGASSRTDTQYF.

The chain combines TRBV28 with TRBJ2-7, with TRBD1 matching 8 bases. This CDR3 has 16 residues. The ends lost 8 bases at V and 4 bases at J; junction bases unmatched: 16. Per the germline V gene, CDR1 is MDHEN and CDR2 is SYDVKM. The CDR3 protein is CASLRYGGQEGYEQYF. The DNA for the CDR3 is TGTGCCAGCTTGAGGTACGGGGGACAGGAGGGTTACGAGCAGTACTTC.

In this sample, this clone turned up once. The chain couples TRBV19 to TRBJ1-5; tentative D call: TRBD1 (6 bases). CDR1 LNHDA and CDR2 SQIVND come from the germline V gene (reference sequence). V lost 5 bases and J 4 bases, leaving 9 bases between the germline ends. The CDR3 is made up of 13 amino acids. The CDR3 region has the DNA TGTGCCAGTAGTGTCACAGGGAATCAGCCCCAGCATTTT. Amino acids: CASSVTGNQPQHF.

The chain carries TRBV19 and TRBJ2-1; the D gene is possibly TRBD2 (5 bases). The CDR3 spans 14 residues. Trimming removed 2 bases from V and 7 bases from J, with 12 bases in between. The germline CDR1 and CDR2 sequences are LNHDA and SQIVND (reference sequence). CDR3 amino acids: CASSILPSLNEQFF. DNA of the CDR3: TGTGCCAGTAGTATACTCCCTAGCTTGAATGAGCAGTTCTTC. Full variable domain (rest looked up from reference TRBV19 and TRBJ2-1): DGGITQSPKYLFRKEGQNVTLSCEQNLNHDAMYWYRQDPGQGLRLIYYSQIVNDFQKGDIAEGYSVSREKKESFPLTVTSAQKNPTAFYLCASSILPSLNEQFFGPGTRLTVL.

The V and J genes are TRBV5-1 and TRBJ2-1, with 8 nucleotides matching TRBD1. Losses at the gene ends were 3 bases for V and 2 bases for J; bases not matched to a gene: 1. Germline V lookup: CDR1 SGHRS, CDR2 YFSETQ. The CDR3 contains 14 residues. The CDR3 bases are TGCGCCAGCAGCTGGACAGGGCCCTACAATGAGCAGTTCTTC. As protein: CASSWTGPYNEQFF.

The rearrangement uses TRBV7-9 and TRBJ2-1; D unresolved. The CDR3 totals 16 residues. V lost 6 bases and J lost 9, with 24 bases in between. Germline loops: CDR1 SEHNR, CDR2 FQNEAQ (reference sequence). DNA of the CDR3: TGTGCCAGCAGTCGAGCACCTAGTTTAGGTGGCACTGAGCAGTTCTTC. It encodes CASSRAPSLGGTEQFF.

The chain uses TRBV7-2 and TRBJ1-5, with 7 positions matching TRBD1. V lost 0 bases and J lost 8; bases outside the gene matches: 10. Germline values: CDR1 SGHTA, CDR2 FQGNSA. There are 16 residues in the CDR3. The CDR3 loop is CASSLAASGGGKPQHF. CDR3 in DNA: TGTGCCAGCAGCTTAGCGGCGTCAGGGGGAGGAAAGCCCCAGCATTTT.

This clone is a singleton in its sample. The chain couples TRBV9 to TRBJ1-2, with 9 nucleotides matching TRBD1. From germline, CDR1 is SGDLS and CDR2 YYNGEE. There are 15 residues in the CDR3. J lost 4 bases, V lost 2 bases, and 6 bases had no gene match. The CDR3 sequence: CASSVGGQGSYGYTF. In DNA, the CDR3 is TGTGCCAGCAGCGTGGGGGGACAGGGTAGCTATGGCTACACCTTC.

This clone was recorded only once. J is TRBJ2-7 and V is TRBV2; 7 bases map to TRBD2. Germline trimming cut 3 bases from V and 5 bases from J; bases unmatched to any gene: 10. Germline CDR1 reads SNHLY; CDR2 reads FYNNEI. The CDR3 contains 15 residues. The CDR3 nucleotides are TGTGCCAGCAGTGACTCAGCGGGAACAGTCGACGAGCAGTACTTC. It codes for CASSDSAGTVDEQYF.

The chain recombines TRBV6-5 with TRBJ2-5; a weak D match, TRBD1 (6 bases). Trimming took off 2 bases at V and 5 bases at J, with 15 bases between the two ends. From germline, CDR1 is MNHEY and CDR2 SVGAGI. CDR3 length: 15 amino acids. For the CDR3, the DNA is TGTGCCAGCAGTTACGGGGGCCGACCTTTGGAGACCCAGTACTTC. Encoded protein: CASSYGGRPLETQYF.

CDR3: CASSQGTIPAGGNTDTQYF. The DNA for the CDR3 is TGCGCCAGCAGCCAAGGAACTATCCCAGCGGGGGGTAACACAGATACGCAGTATTTT. The chain uses TRBV4-3 and TRBJ2-3; 9 nucleotides line up with TRBD2. The ends lost 1 base at V and 2 bases at J; junction bases unmatched: 13. CDR1 and CDR2 from the germline V gene are LGHNA and YSLEER. The CDR3 extends over 19 amino acids.

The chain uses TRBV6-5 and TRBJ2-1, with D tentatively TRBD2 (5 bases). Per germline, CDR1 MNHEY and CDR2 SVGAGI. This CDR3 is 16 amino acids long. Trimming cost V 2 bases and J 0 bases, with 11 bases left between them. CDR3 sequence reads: CASSYQTGSSYNEQFF. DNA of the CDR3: TGTGCCAGCAGTTACCAGACGGGAAGCTCCTACAATGAGCAGTTCTTC.

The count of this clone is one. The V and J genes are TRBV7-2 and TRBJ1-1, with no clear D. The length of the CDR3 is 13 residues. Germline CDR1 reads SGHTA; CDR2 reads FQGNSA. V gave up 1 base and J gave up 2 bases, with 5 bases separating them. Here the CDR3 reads CASSLVGNTEAFF. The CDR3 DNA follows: TGTGCCAGCAGCTTAGTCGGTAACACTGAAGCTTTCTTT.

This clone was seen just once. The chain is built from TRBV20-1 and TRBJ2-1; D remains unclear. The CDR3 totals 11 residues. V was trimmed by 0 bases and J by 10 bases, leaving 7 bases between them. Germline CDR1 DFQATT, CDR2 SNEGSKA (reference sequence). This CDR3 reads CSARDGREQFF. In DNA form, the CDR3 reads TGCAGTGCTAGAGATGGCCGAGAGCAGTTCTTC.